The rows below give T cell receptor beta chains drawn from one sample of a study of CDR3 diversity in severe acne. TCRdb itself ran the PCR reads through MiXCR, one entry per CDR3 protein. The data contain roughly 100,000 distinct CDR3 sequences, roughly 51% of them seen just once; the ten biggest clones take up around 12%. Sample: blood. The receptors come from a male donor with acne. Each CDR3 is given with its conserved first and last residue. A D gene is named only where the DNA matches it firmly. Clone size is stated in some rows and not others, as once, few, many or a class when expanded.

cdr3_nt cdr3_aa d_call j_call cdr3_length v_call clone_size
TGTGCCACCAGCAGGGGGGGTAATGAAAAACTGTTTTTT CATSRGGNEKLFF . TRBJ1-4 13 TRBV15 medium-sized
. CASSFYICSASSGAEGETQYF . TRBJ2-5 21 TRBV7-8 .
TGTGCCACCAGCAGCGGACAGGCCCAAGAGACCCAGTACTTC CATSSGQAQETQYF TRBD1 TRBJ2-5 14 TRBV15 .
TGTGCCAGCAGCGCCGGGACTGATGGAAACACCATATATTTT CASSAGTDGNTIYF . TRBJ1-3 14 TRBV9 many
TGTGCCAGCAGCCCGAGGACTAGCGGGAGGAAAACCGGGGAGCTGTTTTTT CASSPRTSGRKTGELFF TRBD2 TRBJ2-2 17 TRBV25-1 .
TGTGCCAGCAGCTTAGACGGCCTACAAGAGACCCAGTACTTC CASSLDGLQETQYF . TRBJ2-5 14 TRBV7-2 many
TGTGCCAGCAGCCGTACCGGGACTAATGAAAAACTGTTTTTT CASSRTGTNEKLFF . TRBJ1-4 14 TRBV6-6 .
TGTGCCAGCAGACTAGCGGGAAGCCACGAGCAGTACTTC CASRLAGSHEQYF TRBD2 TRBJ2-7 13 TRBV2 .
TGTGCCAGCAGTACCCGACAGGGGGATGAAAAACTGTTTTTT CASSTRQGDEKLFF TRBD1 TRBJ1-4 14 TRBV25-1 .
TGTGCCACCAGCGGAAGGACAGGGGGAACTGAAGCTTTCTTT CATSGRTGGTEAFF TRBD1 TRBJ1-1 14 TRBV15 few
TGTGCCAGCAGCCCCTCTTTGGGGGGCCGGGCCTCCGAGCAGTACTTC CASSPSLGGRASEQYF . TRBJ2-7 16 TRBV7-8 .
TGTGCCAGTAGTATATGGGCGGGAGGGGACAATGAGCAGTTCTTC CASSIWAGGDNEQFF TRBD2 TRBJ2-1 15 TRBV19 many
TGTGCCAGCAGCAAACTAGCGGGCACAGCCTACGAGCAGTACTTC CASSKLAGTAYEQYF TRBD2 TRBJ2-7 15 TRBV7-2 .
TGTGCCAGCAGCGTAGAGGGCTCAAAGCCCCAGCATTTT CASSVEGSKPQHF . TRBJ1-5 13 TRBV9 .
TGCAGCGTTGAAGATGCCCGGCGCGGGGCCAACGTCCTGACTTTC CSVEDARRGANVLTF . TRBJ2-6 15 TRBV29-1 .
TGTGCCAGCAGTGAATTGGGGACCTATGGCTACACCTTC CASSELGTYGYTF . TRBJ1-2 13 TRBV25-1 .
TGTGCCAGCAGCCATTGGGCCCCCGGGGGCGGGGAGCTGTTTTTT CASSHWAPGGGELFF . TRBJ2-2 15 TRBV7-2 many
TGCAGCGTTGGGCCCGGGACTAGCACAGATACGCAGTATTTT CSVGPGTSTDTQYF . TRBJ2-3 14 TRBV29-1 .
TGCAGCGCCGGACAGGGGGCAATCGGGGAGCTGTTTTTT CSAGQGAIGELFF TRBD1 TRBJ2-2 13 TRBV29-1 many
TGTGCCAGTAGCTTGGGGGACTACAATGAGCAGTTCTTC CASSLGDYNEQFF . TRBJ2-1 13 TRBV19 many
TGCAGCGACCGACTAGTAGGGCCCTACGAGACCCAGTACTTC CSDRLVGPYETQYF . TRBJ2-5 14 TRBV29-1 .
TGTGCCAGCAGTCGAACGGCCACTGAAGCTTTCTTT CASSRTATEAFF . TRBJ1-1 12 TRBV25-1 few
TGTGCCAGCGGGGCCGATCGGCAGCCCCAGCATTTT CASGADRQPQHF . TRBJ1-5 12 TRBV28 .
TGTGCCAGCATTCGGACAGGCCACTCCTACGAGCGGTACTTC CASIRTGHSYERYF TRBD1 TRBJ2-7 14 TRBV9 once
TGTGCCAGTTCCCCTAGCGCTAGCTCCTACAATGAGCAGTTCTTC CASSPSASSYNEQFF . TRBJ2-1 15 TRBV19 many
TGTGCCAGCAGTGGGGGGACGGCCCTAACACCCTACGAGCAGTACTTC CASSGGTALTPYEQYF . TRBJ2-7 16 TRBV6-1 many
TGTGCCAGCGAGACTAGCGAGCAGACCCGGTACTTC CASETSEQTRYF TRBD2 TRBJ2-5 12 TRBV11-2 .
TGTGCCAGCAGTTCGTTTCTAGCAGGGTCGGGTGAAAAACTGTTTTTT CASSSFLAGSGEKLFF . TRBJ1-4 16 TRBV7-9 .
TGTGCCATCAGTGAGTCCCGAGCGGGGACCCAGTACTTC CAISESRAGTQYF . TRBJ2-5 13 TRBV10-3 .
TGTGCCAGCAGCCTCGGACAGGGGGTGATTGCTGGGGCCAACGTCCTGACTTTC CASSLGQGVIAGANVLTF TRBD1 TRBJ2-6 18 TRBV9 .
TGTACCAGCACCGAACAGGGGGGCTCCTACAATGAGCAGTTCTTC CTSTEQGGSYNEQFF TRBD1 TRBJ2-1 15 TRBV6-1 .
TGTGCCAGCAGCACCGGACTAGCGGGAAACAATGAGCAGTTCTTC CASSTGLAGNNEQFF TRBD2 TRBJ2-1 15 TRBV7-6 .
TGTGCCAGCAGTGGGGGACAGGGGGGTGACTATGGCTACACCTTC CASSGGQGGDYGYTF TRBD1 TRBJ1-2 15 TRBV25-1 once
TGTGCCAGCAGCGAACCCCCCAACAATGAGCAGTTCTTC CASSEPPNNEQFF . TRBJ2-1 13 TRBV11-3 many
TGTGCCAGCAGTTACTCGTCCGACAGGGGGATAAGGGGGCAGCCCCAGCATTTT CASSYSSDRGIRGQPQHF TRBD1 TRBJ1-5 18 TRBV6-6 .
TGTGCCAGCAGTTCCATAGCGGGAGGAACTCAAGAGACCCAGTACTTC CASSSIAGGTQETQYF TRBD2 TRBJ2-5 16 TRBV27 .
TGTGCCAGCAGCCCTAACAGGTACTCAACCTACGAGCAGTACTTC CASSPNRYSTYEQYF . TRBJ2-7 15 TRBV11-2 .
TGCAGCGTTGAACCTAGCGGGATTACAGATACGCAGTATTTT CSVEPSGITDTQYF TRBD2 TRBJ2-3 14 TRBV29-1 .
TGTGCCAGCAGCGTGAGCGGGACACACCGTAGCACAGATACGCAGTATTTT CASSVSGTHRSTDTQYF . TRBJ2-3 17 TRBV9 .
TGTGCCAGCAGCACCGGACTAGCGGGAGGGCCTACGAATGCAGATACGCAGTATTTT CASSTGLAGGPTNADTQYF TRBD2 TRBJ2-3 19 TRBV7-6 .
TGTGCCAGCAGTCCCCGGACCTTTCGCAATGGAAACACCATATATTTT CASSPRTFRNGNTIYF . TRBJ1-3 16 TRBV28 .
TGTGCCAGCAGCCCCCCAAGGTCTGAAATCTCTGGAGACACCATATATTTT CASSPPRSEISGDTIYF . TRBJ1-3 17 TRBV7-9 .
TGTGCCAGCAGTGAATTGATGCATCCTCCCAAACCCCTCCACTTT CASSELMHPPKPLHF . TRBJ1-6 15 TRBV25-1 medium-sized
TGTGCCAGCAGCTTCCCGAGCGAGGGGGCGCACGGCTACACCTTC CASSFPSEGAHGYTF TRBD1 TRBJ1-2 15 TRBV7-9 .
TGTGCCAGCATAGGTGGGACCTACACTGAAGCTTTCTTT CASIGGTYTEAFF . TRBJ1-1 13 TRBV25-1 .
TGCAGTGCTAGAGAACCTAGCGGGATCTACGAGCAGTACTTC CSAREPSGIYEQYF TRBD2 TRBJ2-7 14 TRBV20-1 once
TGTGCCACCAGCTCCCCCAGGGATGGCTACACCTTC CATSSPRDGYTF . TRBJ1-2 12 TRBV24-1 few
TGTGCCAGCAGCCAGATGGTAGGACTAGCGGGGAACAATGAGCAGTTCTTC CASSQMVGLAGNNEQFF TRBD2 TRBJ2-1 17 TRBV11-2 many
TGTGCCAGCAGCCCTGGACTAGCGGACTACAATGAGCAGTTCTTC CASSPGLADYNEQFF TRBD2 TRBJ2-1 15 TRBV4-2 .
TGTGCCAGCAGTACACACATACAACAGGGCCCTCATGGCTACACCTTC CASSTHIQQGPHGYTF . TRBJ1-2 16 TRBV25-1 few
TGTGCCAGCAGTTTAGGGCCCTCTTTCTACGAGCAGTACTTC CASSLGPSFYEQYF . TRBJ2-7 14 TRBV24-1 once
TGTGCCAGCAGCGGGGTAACAGGGGCCCGTCAGCCCCAGCATTTT CASSGVTGARQPQHF TRBD1 TRBJ1-5 15 TRBV7-8 many
TGTGCCAGCAGTTACTCCGCGGGAGCCGAGGGCGGGGAGCTGTTTTTT CASSYSAGAEGGELFF TRBD2 TRBJ2-2 16 TRBV6-5 .
TGTGCCAGCAGCTTTAAGGGGGACAATCAGCCCCAGCATTTT CASSFKGDNQPQHF . TRBJ1-5 14 TRBV5-4 .
TGCAACGTTGTCCCGGGGGTAGCTGAAGCTTTCTTT CNVVPGVAEAFF . TRBJ1-1 12 TRBV29-1 .
TGTGCCAGCAGCGGAGCCCCAGCGAGTACGCAGTATTTT CASSGAPASTQYF . TRBJ2-3 13 TRBV3-1 .
TGTGCCTCTTCCAGTAAGGGACAGGGAGGGGACTATGGCTACACCTTC CASSSKGQGGDYGYTF TRBD1 TRBJ1-2 16 TRBV7-9 .
TGTGCCACCAGCAGGGACCTAGTCGCCGACACACACACCAGCGGGAGAATATACGAGCAGTACTTC CATSRDLVADTHTSGRIYEQYF TRBD2 TRBJ2-7 22 TRBV15 .